The 27 T cell receptor beta chains listed next were all sequenced from one sample in a study of CD8 T cells in Susac syndrome. Random-hexamer reverse transcription was applied to about 0.45 to 1 ug RNA. TCRdb fed the immunoSEQ multiplex PCR reads into MiXCR, producing one record per CDR3 protein. The data contain some 260,000 distinct CDR3 sequences, around 83% of them singletons. Material: CD8+ T cells from PBMCs. These receptors originate from a human donor with multiple sclerosis.

The chain recombines TRBV5-1 with TRBJ1-1; D not certain. Between the trimmed V and J ends, which lost 0 bases and 7 bases, there was a span of 13 bases. Germline V gene lookup returns CDR1 SGHRS and CDR2 YFSETQ. This CDR3 has 14 amino acids. The CDR3 reads CASSLVYGRGEAFF. The CDR3, as DNA: TGCGCCAGCAGCTTGGTATACGGACGAGGTGAAGCTTTCTTT.

This chain links TRBV7-9 with TRBJ1-3; D is undetermined. This CDR3 spans 17 amino acids. The germline CDR1 and CDR2 sequences are SEHNR and FQNEAQ (reference sequence). V was trimmed by 0 bases and J by 2 bases, leaving 14 bases between them. Here the CDR3 reads CASSLADIGIAGNTIYF. The DNA of the CDR3 is TGTGCCAGCAGCTTAGCGGATATTGGAATTGCTGGAAACACCATATATTTT.

The chain links TRBV3-1 to TRBJ2-5; 12 bases are shared with TRBD2. With V trimmed by 0 bases and J by 5 bases, 10 bases remained unmatched. Germline CDR1 reads LGHDT; CDR2 reads YNNKEL (reference sequence). The CDR3 runs 18 residues. In DNA, the CDR3 is TGTGCCAGCAGCCAAGACATACAGACTAGCGGGAGAGGCGAGACCCAGTACTTC. Translating gives CASSQDIQTSGRGETQYF.

J is TRBJ2-1 and V is TRBV30; D gene unclear. With 2 bases removed from V and 0 bases from J, the gap between germline ends came to 8 bases. Germline V lookup: CDR1 GTSNPN, CDR2 SVGIG (reference sequence). There are 14 residues in the CDR3. The CDR3 region has the DNA TGTGCCTGGAGTCTGGCGAGCTCCTACAATGAGCAGTTCTTC. Its translation is CAWSLASSYNEQFF.

CDR3 DNA: TGCAGTGCCACCCCCCGGGGGGCTAATTTCTACGAGCAGTACTTC. Residues: CSATPRGANFYEQYF. The rearrangement joins TRBV20-1 to TRBJ2-7; perhaps TRBD2 as D (7 bases). V shed 6 bases and J shed 3 bases, with 21 bases lying between them. Germline V gene sequence: CDR1 DFQATT, CDR2 SNEGSKA (reference sequence). The CDR3 spans 15 residues.

The chain employs TRBV20-1 and TRBJ1-1; TRBD1 is a possible D gene (6 bases). The length of the CDR3 is 17 residues. Looked up from germline, CDR1 is DFQATT and CDR2 is SNEGSKA (reference sequence). Trimming took 6 bases from V and 1 from J, leaving 24 bases between them. CDR3 sequence reads: CSASDGEPGHWNTEAFF. In DNA form, the CDR3 reads TGCAGTGCCTCGGACGGGGAACCGGGACACTGGAACACTGAAGCTTTCTTT.

V and J are TRBV30 and TRBJ2-5, with unresolved D. Deletions cut 2 bases from V and 5 bases from J, with 12 bases between. The germline CDR1 and CDR2 sequences are GTSNPN and SVGIG (reference sequence). This CDR3 is 13 amino acids long. The CDR3 loop reads CAWSLGKLETQYF. For the CDR3, the DNA is TGTGCCTGGAGTTTGGGCAAATTGGAGACCCAGTACTTC. Full variable domain (outside the CDR3, taken from reference TRBV30 and TRBJ2-5): SQTIHQWPATLVQPVGSPLSLECTVEGTSNPNLYWYRQAAGRGLQLLFYSVGIGQISSEVPQNLSASRPQDRQFILSSKKLLLSDSGFYLCAWSLGKLETQYFGPGTRLLVL.

This chain joins TRBV4-1 and TRBJ2-7; D gene unclear. The germline V and J ends were trimmed by 0 bases and 5 bases, with 8 bases remaining between them. Germline V gives CDR1 MGHRA, CDR2 YSYEKL. The CDR3 consists of 13 residues. The CDR3 nucleotides are TGCGCCAGCAGCCAAGACCGGAAAAACGAGCAGTACTTC. Encoded protein: CASSQDRKNEQYF.

The CDR3 region has the DNA TGTGCCAGCAGTTACTCGACCCAGGGGTTTAACACCGGGGAGCTGTTTTTT. This translates into CASSYSTQGFNTGELFF. The chain has TRBV6-5 and TRBJ2-2, with D possibly being TRBD1 (6 bases). The length of the CDR3 is 17 residues. Trimming shortened V by 0 bases and J by 2 bases, and 13 bases separated the two germline ends. Looked up from germline, CDR1 is MNHEY and CDR2 is SVGAGI.

The J gene is TRBJ2-7, the V gene TRBV9, with D perhaps matching TRBD2 (5 bases). CDR1 and CDR2 (germline): SGDLS, YYNGEE. Trimming pared 7 bases from V and 0 bases from J, leaving 8 bases between. This CDR3 has 12 residues. The DNA of the CDR3 is TGTGCCAGCTCGGGGAACTCCTACGAGCAGTACTTC. Amino acid sequence: CASSGNSYEQYF.

The chain carries TRBV20-1 and TRBJ1-2, with TRBD1 as a possible D gene (5 bases). The germline V gene has CDR1 DFQATT and CDR2 SNEGSKA (reference sequence). The CDR3 contains 15 residues. The V end was cut by 0 bases, the J end by 3 bases, with 14 bases between. The CDR3 nucleotides read TGCAGTGCTAGAGATCGTGCAGGGTCAGACTATGGCTACACCTTC. Its translation: CSARDRAGSDYGYTF.

Worth noting for this clonotype: Mismatch with germline at one junction end may stem from a read error. The genes are TRBV30 and TRBJ1-1; no reliable D call. The CDR3 is 12 residues long. CDR1 and CDR2 (germline): GTSNPN, SVGIG (reference sequence). DNA for the CDR3: TGTGGGGCCTCGCCAGAGAGCACTGAAGCTTTTTTT. It encodes CGASPESTEAFF.

The chain recombines TRBV10-3 with TRBJ2-1; 11 bases agree with TRBD2. This CDR3 comprises 15 residues. The ends lost 8 bases at V and 3 bases at J; junction bases unmatched: 6. CDR1 is ENHRY and CDR2 is SYGVKD in the germline V gene. The CDR3 is CAIGSGTSGYNEQFF. The CDR3 DNA reads as TGTGCCATCGGATCCGGGACTAGCGGCTACAATGAGCAGTTCTTC.

The V gene is TRBV29-1, the J gene TRBJ2-5; no reliable D call. Per the germline V gene, CDR1 is SQVTM and CDR2 is ANQGSEA. This CDR3 is 16 amino acids long. V lost 0 bases, J lost 3 bases, and 17 bases lay in between. CDR3 sequence reads: CSVEEVGVELEETQYF. The CDR3 region has the DNA TGCAGCGTTGAAGAAGTCGGAGTGGAGTTGGAAGAGACCCAGTACTTC.

The chain employs TRBV7-9 and TRBJ1-2; possible D gene TRBD1, 6 bases. V was trimmed by 5 bases and J by 8 bases, leaving 15 bases between them. Looked up from germline, CDR1 is SEHNR and CDR2 is FQNEAQ (reference sequence). The CDR3 spans 13 residues. The CDR3 nucleotides are TGTGCCAGCAGCCAACAGGGCCCTATAGGCTACACCTTC. Translation gives CASSQQGPIGYTF.

The genes are TRBV11-1 and TRBJ2-7, with TRBD1 identical over 7 bases. The CDR3 runs to 14 residues. V gave up 5 bases and J gave up 5 bases; unmatched junction bases: 9. Per the germline V gene, CDR1 is SGHAT and CDR2 is FQDESV (reference sequence). CDR3: CASSQRTGLDEQYF. DNA for the CDR3: TGTGCCAGCAGCCAGCGGACAGGTCTCGACGAGCAGTACTTC.

The chain employs TRBV3-1 and TRBJ2-3, with 9 positions matching TRBD2. V lost 0 bases to trimming and J lost 3 bases; unmatched junction nucleotides: 10. In germline, CDR1 is LGHDT, CDR2 YNNKEL (reference sequence). The CDR3 runs 18 residues. The CDR3 DNA reads as TGTGCCAGCAGCCAAGATCCTGTGCGGGAGGGCAGGACAGATACGCAGTATTTT. It codes for CASSQDPVREGRTDTQYF.

This CDR3 is CASSLGGAEKLFF. CDR3 nucleotides: TGTGCCAGCAGTTTAGGAGGGGCGGAAAAACTGTTTTTT. The genes are TRBV27 and TRBJ1-4, with D perhaps matching TRBD1 (5 bases). The CDR3 covers 13 residues. V was shortened by 2 bases and J by 8 bases, with 9 bases between the two germline ends. CDR1 and CDR2 (germline): MNHEY, SMNVEV (reference sequence).

V gene TRBV27 combines with J gene TRBJ1-1, with D maybe TRBD1 (6 bases). CDR1 and CDR2 (germline): MNHEY, SMNVEV (reference sequence). The CDR3 is 14 residues long. V was trimmed by 8 bases and J by 3 bases, leaving 16 bases between them. CDR3 nucleotide sequence: TGTGCCAGCGGCCCTTCTCAGGGGTACACTGAAGCTTTCTTT. Translated: CASGPSQGYTEAFF.

This chain uses TRBV5-1 with TRBJ2-5; TRBD1 might be the D (6 bases). V lost 3 bases, J lost 4 bases, and 13 bases lay in between. The CDR3 extends over 14 amino acids. The germline CDR1 and CDR2 sequences are SGHRS and YFSETQ. The CDR3 DNA follows: TGCGCCAGCAGCTCTCAGGGGCAGGTAGAGACCCAGTACTTC. This codes for CASSSQGQVETQYF.

In its sample, this clonotype was seen once. The chain couples TRBV4-1 to TRBJ1-2, with D unresolved. The germline V gene encodes CDR1 MGHRA and CDR2 YSYEKL. V lost 0 bases to trimming and J lost 7 bases, with 21 bases between them. The CDR3 extends over 17 amino acids. CDR3 bases: TGCGCCAGCAGCCAAGATAGGGTGGAGGTCCAGCCTCGTGGCTACACCTTC. This sequence encodes CASSQDRVEVQPRGYTF.

The chain uses TRBV12-3 or TRBV12-4 and TRBJ2-5; D gene uncertain. Trimming pared 5 bases from V and 1 base from J, leaving 14 bases between. CDR3 length: 15 amino acids. The CDR3 sequence: CASSLRKVTQETQYF. The DNA of the CDR3 is TGTGCCAGCAGTCTCCGCAAAGTAACCCAAGAGACCCAGTACTTC.

The chain carries TRBV7-9 and TRBJ1-2, with D hard to call. Per the germline V gene, CDR1 is SEHNR and CDR2 is FQNEAQ (reference sequence). Trimming stripped 5 bases from V and 4 bases from J, with 11 bases between. CDR3 size: 13 residues. CDR3 coding DNA: TGTGCCAGCAGCCTAGGAGTCCTCTATGGCTACACCTTC. Translation gives CASSLGVLYGYTF.

This clonotype has a single count. J is TRBJ1-1 and V is TRBV10-1, with D unresolved. The length of the CDR3 is 14 residues. V was shortened by 4 bases and J by 0 bases, with 9 bases between the two germline ends. Per germline, CDR1 WNHNN and CDR2 SYGVQD (reference sequence). The CDR3 spells CASSGGDLNTEAFF. CDR3 DNA: TGCGCCAGCAGTGGGGGAGACCTGAACACTGAAGCTTTCTTT.

The V call is TRBV12-3 or TRBV12-4, the J call TRBJ1-2; D is undetermined. The CDR3 consists of 14 residues. The V gene lost 2 bases and the J gene lost 5 bases, with 12 bases spanning the gap. The CDR3 sequence is CASSLRPGSYGYTF. The CDR3 DNA sequence: TGTGCCAGCAGTTTACGGCCTGGCTCATATGGCTACACCTTC.

Here the CDR3 DNA reads TGTGCCAGCTCGCCAAGCCCTGCGGGAGCTGAGCAGTTCTTC. Its protein product is CASSPSPAGAEQFF. This chain connects TRBV27 to TRBJ2-1; 7 nucleotides match TRBD2. The germline V gene encodes CDR1 MNHEY and CDR2 SMNVEV (reference sequence). The V segment lost 8 bases and the J segment 9 bases; nucleotides outside the gene matches: 13. The length of the CDR3 is 14 residues.

The CDR3: CASSELIAGAHEQYF. The DNA for the CDR3 is TGTGCCAGCAGTGAACTGATAGCGGGAGCTCACGAGCAGTACTTC. The chain carries TRBV2 and TRBJ2-7; TRBD2 aligns across 9 bases. The V and J ends lost 2 bases and 5 bases, in that order; junction bases with no gene match: 7. Per germline, CDR1 SNHLY and CDR2 FYNNEI. The CDR3 is 15 amino acids.